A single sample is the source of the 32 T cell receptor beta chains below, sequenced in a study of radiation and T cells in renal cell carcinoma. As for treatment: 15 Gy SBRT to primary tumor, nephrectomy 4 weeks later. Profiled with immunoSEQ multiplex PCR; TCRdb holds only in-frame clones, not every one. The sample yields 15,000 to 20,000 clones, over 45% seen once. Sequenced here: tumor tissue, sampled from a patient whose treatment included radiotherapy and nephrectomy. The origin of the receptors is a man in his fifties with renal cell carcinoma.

The CDR3 DNA reads as TGTGCCAGCAGCGTGGGGACAGGGGAGACGGCCGGGGAGCTGTTTTTT. It codes for CASSVGTGETAGELFF. This chain connects TRBV9 to TRBJ2-2, with 10 bases that match TRBD1. CDR1 and CDR2 (germline): SGDLS, YYNGEE. Trimming removed 2 bases from V and 6 bases from J; junction bases left unmatched: 7. The CDR3 is 16 residues long.

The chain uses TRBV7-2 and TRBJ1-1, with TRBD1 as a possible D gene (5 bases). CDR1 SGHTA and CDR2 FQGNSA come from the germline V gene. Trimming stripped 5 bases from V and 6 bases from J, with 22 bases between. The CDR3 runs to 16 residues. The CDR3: CASSRELWGGVAEAFF. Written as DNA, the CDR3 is TGTGCCAGCAGCCGAGAATTATGGGGGGGTGTCGCTGAAGCTTTCTTT.

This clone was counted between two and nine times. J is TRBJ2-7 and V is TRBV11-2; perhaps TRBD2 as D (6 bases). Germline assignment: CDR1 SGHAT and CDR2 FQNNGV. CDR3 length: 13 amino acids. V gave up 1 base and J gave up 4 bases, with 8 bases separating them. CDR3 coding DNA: TGTGCCAGCAGCTTAGGGGCGGGGTACGAGCAGTACTTC. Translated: CASSLGAGYEQYF.

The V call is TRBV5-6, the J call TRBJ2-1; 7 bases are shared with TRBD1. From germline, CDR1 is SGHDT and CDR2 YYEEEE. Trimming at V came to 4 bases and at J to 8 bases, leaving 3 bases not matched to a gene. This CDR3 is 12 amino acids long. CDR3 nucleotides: TGTGCCAGCAGCGACAGGGTATATGAGCAGTTCTTC. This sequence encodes CASSDRVYEQFF.

The CDR3 sequence is CASSPVEYNEQFF. In DNA, the CDR3 is TGTGCCAGCAGCCCTGTAGAATACAATGAGCAGTTCTTC. This chain joins TRBV7-6 and TRBJ2-1; no definite D call. The germline V gene has CDR1 SGHVS and CDR2 FNYEAQ. V lost 5 bases and J 4 bases, leaving 9 bases between the germline ends. The CDR3 is 13 residues long. Full variable domain (remainder filled in from reference TRBV7-6 and TRBJ2-1): GAGVSQSPRYKVTKRGQDVALRCDPISGHVSLYWYRQALGQGPEFLTYFNYEAQQDKSGLPNDRFSAERPEGSISTLTIQRTEQRDSAMYRCASSPVEYNEQFFGPGTRLTVL.

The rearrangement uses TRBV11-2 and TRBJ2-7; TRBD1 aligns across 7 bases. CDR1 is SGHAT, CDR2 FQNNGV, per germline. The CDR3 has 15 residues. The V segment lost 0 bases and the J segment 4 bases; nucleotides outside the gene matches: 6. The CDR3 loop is CASSLDAGGYYEQYF. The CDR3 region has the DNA TGTGCCAGCAGCTTAGATGCAGGGGGTTATTACGAGCAGTACTTC.

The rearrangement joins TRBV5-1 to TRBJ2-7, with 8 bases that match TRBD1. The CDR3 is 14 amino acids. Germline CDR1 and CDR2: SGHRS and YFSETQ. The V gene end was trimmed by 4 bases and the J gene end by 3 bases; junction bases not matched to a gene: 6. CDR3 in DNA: TGCGCCAGCAGCCTATCCGGACAGGGCTACGAGCAGTACTTC. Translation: CASSLSGQGYEQYF. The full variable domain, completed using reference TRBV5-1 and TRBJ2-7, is KAGVTQTPRYLIKTRGQQVTLSCSPISGHRSVSWYQQTPGQGLQFLFEYFSETQRNKGNFPGRFSGRQFSNSRSEMNVSTLELGDSALYLCASSLSGQGYEQYFGPGTRLTVT.

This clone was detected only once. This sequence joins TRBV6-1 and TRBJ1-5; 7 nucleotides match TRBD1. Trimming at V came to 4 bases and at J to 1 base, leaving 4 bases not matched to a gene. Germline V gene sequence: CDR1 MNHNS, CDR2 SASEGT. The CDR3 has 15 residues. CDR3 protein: CASSGQGFSNQPQHF. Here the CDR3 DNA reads TGTGCCAGCAGTGGACAGGGTTTCAGCAATCAGCCCCAGCATTTT.

This chain's CDR3 is CASSPRTDDSYEQYF. CDR3 sequence (DNA): TGTGCCAGCAGCCCAAGGACAGACGACTCCTACGAGCAGTACTTC. This rearrangement joins TRBV9 to TRBJ2-7; possibly TRBD1 for D (6 bases). The germline V gene encodes CDR1 SGDLS and CDR2 YYNGEE. CDR3 length: 15 residues. Deletions cut 4 bases from V and 0 bases from J, with 14 bases between.

The chain's CDR3 is CASSVGLAGGTGELFF. In nucleotides, the CDR3 is TGTGCCAGCAGCGTAGGACTAGCGGGAGGTACCGGGGAGCTGTTTTTT. This chain connects TRBV9 to TRBJ2-2; TRBD2 aligns across 13 bases. Germline V gene data show CDR1 as SGDLS and CDR2 as YYNGEE. This CDR3 comprises 16 residues. J lost 5 bases, V lost 0 bases, and 1 base had no gene match.

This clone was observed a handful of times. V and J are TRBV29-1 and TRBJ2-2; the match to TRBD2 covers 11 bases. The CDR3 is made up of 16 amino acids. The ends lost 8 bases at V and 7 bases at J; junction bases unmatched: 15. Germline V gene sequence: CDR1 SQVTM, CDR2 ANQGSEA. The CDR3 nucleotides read TGCAGCTCCCAATCCGTAGCGGGGGGGCGGAGCGGGGAGCTGTTTTTT. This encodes CSSQSVAGGRSGELFF.

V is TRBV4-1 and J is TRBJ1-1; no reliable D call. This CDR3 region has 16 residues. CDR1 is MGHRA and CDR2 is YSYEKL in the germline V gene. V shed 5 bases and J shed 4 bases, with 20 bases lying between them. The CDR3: CASSDRSLGSGTEAFF. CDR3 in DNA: TGCGCCAGCAGCGATAGGTCCCTGGGGTCCGGCACTGAAGCTTTCTTT.

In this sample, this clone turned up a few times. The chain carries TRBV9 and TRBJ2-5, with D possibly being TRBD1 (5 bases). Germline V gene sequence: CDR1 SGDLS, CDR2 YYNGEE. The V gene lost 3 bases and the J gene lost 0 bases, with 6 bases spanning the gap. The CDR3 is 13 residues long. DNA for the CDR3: TGTGCCAGCAGCGGGACACACCAAGAGACCCAGTACTTC. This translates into CASSGTHQETQYF.

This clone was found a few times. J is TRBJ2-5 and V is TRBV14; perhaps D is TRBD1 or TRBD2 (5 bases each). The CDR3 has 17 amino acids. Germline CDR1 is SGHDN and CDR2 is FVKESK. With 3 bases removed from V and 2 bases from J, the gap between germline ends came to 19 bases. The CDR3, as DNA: TGTGCCAGCAGCCAGCCGTTGGGGGAAAGGCGACAAGAGACCCAGTACTTC. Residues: CASSQPLGERRQETQYF.

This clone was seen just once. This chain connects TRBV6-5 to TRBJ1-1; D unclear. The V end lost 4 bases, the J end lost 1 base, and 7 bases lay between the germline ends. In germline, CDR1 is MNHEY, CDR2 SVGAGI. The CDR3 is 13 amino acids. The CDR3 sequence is CASSFDPNTEAFF. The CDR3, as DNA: TGTGCCAGCAGTTTTGATCCGAACACTGAAGCTTTCTTT.

The CDR3 reads CSAKKGNGYTF. CDR3 in DNA: TGCAGTGCTAAAAAGGGGAATGGCTACACCTTC. This chain uses TRBV20-1 with TRBJ1-2; D is perhaps TRBD1 (5 bases). The CDR3 extends over 11 amino acids. The V and J ends lost 4 bases and 6 bases respectively, with 9 bases between them. CDR1 is DFQATT and CDR2 is SNEGSKA in the germline V gene (reference sequence).

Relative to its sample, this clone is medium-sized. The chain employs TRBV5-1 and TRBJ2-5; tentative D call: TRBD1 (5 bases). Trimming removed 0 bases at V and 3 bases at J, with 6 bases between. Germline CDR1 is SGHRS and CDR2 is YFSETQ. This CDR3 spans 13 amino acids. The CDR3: CASSLGREETQYF. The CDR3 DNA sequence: TGCGCCAGCAGCTTGGGCAGGGAAGAGACCCAGTACTTC.

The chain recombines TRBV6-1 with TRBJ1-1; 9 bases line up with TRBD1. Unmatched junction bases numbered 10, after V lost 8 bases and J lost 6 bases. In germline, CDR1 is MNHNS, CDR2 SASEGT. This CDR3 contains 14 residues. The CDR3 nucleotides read TGTGCCAGCTCTCGGGGACAGGGATCGTCTGAAGCTTTCTTT. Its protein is CASSRGQGSSEAFF.

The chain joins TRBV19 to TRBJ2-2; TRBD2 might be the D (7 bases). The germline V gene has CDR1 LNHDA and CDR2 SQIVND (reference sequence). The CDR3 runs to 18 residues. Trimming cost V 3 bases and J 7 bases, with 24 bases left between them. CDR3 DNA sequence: TGTGCCAGTAGTATTCAACCAGGGAGGGGGATTGGGGACGGGGAGCTGTTTTTT. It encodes CASSIQPGRGIGDGELFF.

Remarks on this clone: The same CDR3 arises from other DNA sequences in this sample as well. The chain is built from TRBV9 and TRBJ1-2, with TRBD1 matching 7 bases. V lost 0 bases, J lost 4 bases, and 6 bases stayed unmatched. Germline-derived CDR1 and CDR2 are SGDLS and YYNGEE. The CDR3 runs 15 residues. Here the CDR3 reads CASSVDSAGGYGYTF. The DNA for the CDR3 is TGTGCCAGCAGCGTAGACTCGGCAGGGGGCTATGGCTACACCTTC.

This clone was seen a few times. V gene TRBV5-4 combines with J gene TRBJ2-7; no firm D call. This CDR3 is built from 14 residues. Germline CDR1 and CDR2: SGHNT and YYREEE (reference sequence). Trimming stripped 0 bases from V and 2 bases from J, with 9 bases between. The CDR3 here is CASSLGALTYEQYF. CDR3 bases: TGTGCCAGCAGCTTGGGAGCACTTACCTACGAGCAGTACTTC.

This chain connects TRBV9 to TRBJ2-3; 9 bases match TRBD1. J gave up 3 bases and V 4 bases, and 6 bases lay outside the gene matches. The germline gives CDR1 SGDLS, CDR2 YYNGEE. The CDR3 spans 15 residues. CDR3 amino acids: CASSFSGTGTDTQYF. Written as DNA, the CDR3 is TGTGCCAGCAGCTTCTCCGGGACAGGGACAGATACGCAGTATTTT.

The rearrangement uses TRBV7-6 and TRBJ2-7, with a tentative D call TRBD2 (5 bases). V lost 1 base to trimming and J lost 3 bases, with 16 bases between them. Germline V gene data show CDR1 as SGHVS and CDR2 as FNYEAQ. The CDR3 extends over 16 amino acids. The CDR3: CASSLVAGVGVYEQYF. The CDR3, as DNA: TGTGCCAGCAGCTTAGTAGCAGGAGTCGGGGTCTACGAGCAGTACTTC.

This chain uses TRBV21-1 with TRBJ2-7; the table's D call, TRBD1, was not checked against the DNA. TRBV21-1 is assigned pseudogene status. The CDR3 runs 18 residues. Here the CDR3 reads CASSNPGQGSRPDLEQYF. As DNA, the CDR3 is TGTGCCAGCAGCAACCCGGGACAGGGTTCTCGGCCAGACCTTGAGCAGTACTTC.

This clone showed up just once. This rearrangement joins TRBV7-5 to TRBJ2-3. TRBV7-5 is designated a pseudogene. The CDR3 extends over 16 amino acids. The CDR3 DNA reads TGTGCCAGAAGCTTTTCAAGTTACCTACACACAGATACGCAGTATTTT. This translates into CARSFSSYLHTDTQYF.

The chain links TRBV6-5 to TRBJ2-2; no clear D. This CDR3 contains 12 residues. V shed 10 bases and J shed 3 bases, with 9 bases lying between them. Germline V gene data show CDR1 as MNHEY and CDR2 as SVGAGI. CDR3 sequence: CATIGYTGELFF. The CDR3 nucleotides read TGTGCCACCATCGGGTACACCGGGGAGCTGTTTTTT.

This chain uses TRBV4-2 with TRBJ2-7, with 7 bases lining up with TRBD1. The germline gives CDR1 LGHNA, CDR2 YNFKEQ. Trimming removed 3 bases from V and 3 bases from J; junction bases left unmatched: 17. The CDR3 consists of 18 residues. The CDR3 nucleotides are TGTGCCAGCAGCCAGGAATTGGTCGGACAGGAATTTGGCTACGAGCAGTACTTC. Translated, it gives CASSQELVGQEFGYEQYF.

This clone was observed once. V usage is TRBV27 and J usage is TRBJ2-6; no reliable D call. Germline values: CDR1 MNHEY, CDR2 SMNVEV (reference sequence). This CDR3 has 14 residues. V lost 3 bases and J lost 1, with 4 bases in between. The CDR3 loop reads CASSLGSGANVLTF. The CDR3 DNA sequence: TGTGCCAGCAGTTTGGGGTCTGGGGCCAACGTCCTGACTTTC.

In DNA form, the CDR3 reads TGTGCCAGCAGTCCGGGGGACAGAGCTAACTATGGCTACACCTTC. Encoded protein: CASSPGDRANYGYTF. The chain carries TRBV6-6 and TRBJ1-2; 7 bases line up with TRBD1. J was trimmed by 0 bases and V by 5 bases; bases with no gene match: 6. This CDR3 comprises 15 residues. Germline V gene lookup returns CDR1 MNHNY and CDR2 SVGAGI (reference sequence).

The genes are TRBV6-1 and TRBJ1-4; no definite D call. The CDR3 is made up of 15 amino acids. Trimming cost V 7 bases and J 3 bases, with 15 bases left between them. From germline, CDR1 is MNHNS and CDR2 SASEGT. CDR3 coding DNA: TGTGCCAGCAACAAAGCGGGCGAGGCTAATGAAAAACTGTTTTTT. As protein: CASNKAGEANEKLFF.

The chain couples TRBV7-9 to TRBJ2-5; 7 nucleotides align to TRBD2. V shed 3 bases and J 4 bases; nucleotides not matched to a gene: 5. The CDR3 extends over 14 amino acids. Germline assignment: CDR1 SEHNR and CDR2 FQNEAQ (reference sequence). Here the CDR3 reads CASSLTSSGETQYF. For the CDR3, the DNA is TGTGCCAGCAGCTTGACTAGCTCGGGAGAGACCCAGTACTTC.

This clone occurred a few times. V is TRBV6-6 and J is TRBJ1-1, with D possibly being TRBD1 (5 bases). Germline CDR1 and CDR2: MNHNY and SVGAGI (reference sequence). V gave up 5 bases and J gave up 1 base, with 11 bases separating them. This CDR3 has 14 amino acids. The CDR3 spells CASSLLGGNTEAFF. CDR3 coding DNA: TGTGCCAGCAGTCTGCTGGGGGGGAACACTGAAGCTTTCTTT.